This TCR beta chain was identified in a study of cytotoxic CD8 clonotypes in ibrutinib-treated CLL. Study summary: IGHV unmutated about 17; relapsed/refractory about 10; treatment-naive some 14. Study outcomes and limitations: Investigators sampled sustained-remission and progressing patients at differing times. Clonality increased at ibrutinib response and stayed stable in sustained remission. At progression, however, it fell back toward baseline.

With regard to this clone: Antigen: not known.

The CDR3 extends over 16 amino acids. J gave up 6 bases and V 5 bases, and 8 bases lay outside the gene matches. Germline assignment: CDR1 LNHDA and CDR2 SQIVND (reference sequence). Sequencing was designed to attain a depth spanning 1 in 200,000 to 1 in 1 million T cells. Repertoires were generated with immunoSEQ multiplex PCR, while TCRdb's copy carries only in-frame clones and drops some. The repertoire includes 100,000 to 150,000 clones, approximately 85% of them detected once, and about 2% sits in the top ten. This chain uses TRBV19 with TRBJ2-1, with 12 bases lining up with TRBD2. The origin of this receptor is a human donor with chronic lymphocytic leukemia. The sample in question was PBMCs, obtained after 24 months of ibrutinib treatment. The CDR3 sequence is CASSLRTSGIGNEQFF. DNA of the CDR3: TGTGCCAGTAGTCTTAGGACTAGCGGGATTGGCAATGAGCAGTTCTTC.